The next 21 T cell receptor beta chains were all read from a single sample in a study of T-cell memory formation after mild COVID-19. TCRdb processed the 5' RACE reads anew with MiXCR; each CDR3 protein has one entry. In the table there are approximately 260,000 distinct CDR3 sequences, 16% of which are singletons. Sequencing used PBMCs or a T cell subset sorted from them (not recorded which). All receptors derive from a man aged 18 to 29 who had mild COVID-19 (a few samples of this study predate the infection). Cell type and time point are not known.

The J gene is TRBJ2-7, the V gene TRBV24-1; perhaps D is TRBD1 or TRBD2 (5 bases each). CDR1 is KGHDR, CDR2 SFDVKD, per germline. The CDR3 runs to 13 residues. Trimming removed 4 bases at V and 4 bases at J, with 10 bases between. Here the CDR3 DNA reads TGTGCCACCAGTGACAGGGACCTATACGAGCAGTACTTC. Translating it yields CATSDRDLYEQYF.

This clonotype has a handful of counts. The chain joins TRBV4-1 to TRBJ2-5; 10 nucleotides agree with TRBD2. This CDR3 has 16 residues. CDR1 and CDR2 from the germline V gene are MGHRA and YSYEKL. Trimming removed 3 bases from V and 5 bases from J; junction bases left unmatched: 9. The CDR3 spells CASSHLAGGGVETQYF. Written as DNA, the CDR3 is TGCGCCAGCAGCCACTTAGCGGGGGGCGGCGTGGAGACCCAGTACTTC.

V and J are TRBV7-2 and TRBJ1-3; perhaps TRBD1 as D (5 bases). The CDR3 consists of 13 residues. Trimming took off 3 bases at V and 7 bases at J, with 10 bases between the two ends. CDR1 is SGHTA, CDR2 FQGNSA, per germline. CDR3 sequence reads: CASSLIPGNTIYF. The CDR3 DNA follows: TGTGCCAGCAGCTTGATACCAGGGAACACCATATATTTT.

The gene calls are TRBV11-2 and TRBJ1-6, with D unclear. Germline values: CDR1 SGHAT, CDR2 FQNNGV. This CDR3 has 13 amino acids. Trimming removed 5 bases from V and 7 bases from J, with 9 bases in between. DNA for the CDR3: TGTGCCAGCAGCCCCCGTCCCAATTCACCCCTCCACTTT. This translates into CASSPRPNSPLHF.

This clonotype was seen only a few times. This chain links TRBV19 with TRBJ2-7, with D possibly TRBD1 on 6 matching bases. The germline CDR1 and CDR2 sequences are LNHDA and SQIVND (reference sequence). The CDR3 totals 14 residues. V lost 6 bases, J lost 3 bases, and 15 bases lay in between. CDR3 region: CASSRDTGNYEQYF. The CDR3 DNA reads TGTGCCAGTAGCCGGGACACAGGGAACTACGAGCAGTACTTC.

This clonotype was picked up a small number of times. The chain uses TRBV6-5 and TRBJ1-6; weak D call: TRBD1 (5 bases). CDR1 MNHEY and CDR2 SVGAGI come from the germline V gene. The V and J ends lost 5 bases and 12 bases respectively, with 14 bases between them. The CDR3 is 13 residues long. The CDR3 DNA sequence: TGTGCCAGCAGTCGGGACTTTGAGGGACCCCTCCACTTT. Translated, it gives CASSRDFEGPLHF.

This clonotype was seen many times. The chain's CDR3 is CASRERRGEQYF. DNA for the CDR3: TGTGCCAGCAGGGAGCGGCGGGGCGAGCAGTACTTC. The gene calls are TRBV6-5 and TRBJ2-7; TRBD2 is a possible D gene (6 bases). There are 12 residues in the CDR3. V lost 6 bases and J 6 bases, leaving 12 bases between the germline ends. Germline CDR1 MNHEY, CDR2 SVGAGI.

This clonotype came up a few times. The CDR3, as DNA: TGTGCCAGCAGCCTTCCCCGGACAGGAGGCTACGAGCAGTACTTC. Its protein product is CASSLPRTGGYEQYF. The gene calls are TRBV28 and TRBJ2-7; 7 bases line up with TRBD1. The CDR3 has 15 amino acids. The trim removed 6 bases at V and 3 bases at J, leaving 11 bases unmatched. In germline, CDR1 is MDHEN, CDR2 SYDVKM.

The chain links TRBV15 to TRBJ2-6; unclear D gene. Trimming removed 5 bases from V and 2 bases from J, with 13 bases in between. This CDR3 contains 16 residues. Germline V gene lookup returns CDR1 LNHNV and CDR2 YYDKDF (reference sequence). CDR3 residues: CATSPGRAAGANVLTF. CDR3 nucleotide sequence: TGTGCCACCAGCCCCGGACGTGCGGCTGGGGCCAACGTCCTGACTTTC.

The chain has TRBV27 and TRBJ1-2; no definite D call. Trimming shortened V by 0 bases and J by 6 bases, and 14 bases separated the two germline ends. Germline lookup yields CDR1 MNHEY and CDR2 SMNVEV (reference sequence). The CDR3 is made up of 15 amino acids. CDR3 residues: CASSLSPIPMDGYTF. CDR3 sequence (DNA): TGTGCCAGCAGTTTATCCCCCATCCCCATGGATGGCTACACCTTC.

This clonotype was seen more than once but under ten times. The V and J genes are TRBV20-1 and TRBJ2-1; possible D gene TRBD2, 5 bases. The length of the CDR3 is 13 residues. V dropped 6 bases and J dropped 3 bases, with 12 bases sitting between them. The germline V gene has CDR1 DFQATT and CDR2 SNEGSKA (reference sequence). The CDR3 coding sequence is TGCAGTGCCTCACGGGGATTCTACAATGAGCAGTTCTTC. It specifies CSASRGFYNEQFF.

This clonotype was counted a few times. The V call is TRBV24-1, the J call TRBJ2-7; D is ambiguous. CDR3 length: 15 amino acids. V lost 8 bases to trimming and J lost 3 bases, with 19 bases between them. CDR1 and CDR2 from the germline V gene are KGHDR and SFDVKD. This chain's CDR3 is CATTPLGAENYEQYV. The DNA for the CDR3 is TGTGCCACCACCCCCTTAGGAGCTGAAAACTACGAGCAGTACGTC.

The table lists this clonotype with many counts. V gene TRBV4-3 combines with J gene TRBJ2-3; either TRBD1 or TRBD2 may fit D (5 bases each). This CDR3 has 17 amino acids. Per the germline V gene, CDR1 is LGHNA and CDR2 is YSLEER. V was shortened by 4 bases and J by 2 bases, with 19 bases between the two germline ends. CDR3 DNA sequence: TGCGCCAGCAGCCGGGGGTTAGGGACCGAATCCACAGATACGCAGTATTTT. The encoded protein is CASSRGLGTESTDTQYF.

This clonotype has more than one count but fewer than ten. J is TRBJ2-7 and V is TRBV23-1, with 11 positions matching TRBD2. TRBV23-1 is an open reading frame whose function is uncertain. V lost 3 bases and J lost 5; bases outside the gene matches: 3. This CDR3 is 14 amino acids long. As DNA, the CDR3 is TGCGCCAGCAGTCATACTAGCGGGGGCCACGAGCAGTACTTC. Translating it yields CASSHTSGGHEQYF.

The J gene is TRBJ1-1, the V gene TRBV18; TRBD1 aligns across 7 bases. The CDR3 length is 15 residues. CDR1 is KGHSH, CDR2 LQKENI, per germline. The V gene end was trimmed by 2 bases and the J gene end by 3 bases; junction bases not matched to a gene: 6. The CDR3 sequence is CASSPGTEEYTEAFF. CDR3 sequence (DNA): TGTGCCAGCTCACCAGGGACAGAAGAGTACACTGAAGCTTTCTTT.

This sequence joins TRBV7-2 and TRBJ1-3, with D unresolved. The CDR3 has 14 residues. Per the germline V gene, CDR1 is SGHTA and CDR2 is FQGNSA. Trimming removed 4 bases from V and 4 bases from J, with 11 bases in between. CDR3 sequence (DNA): TGTGCCAGCAGCTACGGGAGTCAGGGAAACACCATATATTTT. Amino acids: CASSYGSQGNTIYF.

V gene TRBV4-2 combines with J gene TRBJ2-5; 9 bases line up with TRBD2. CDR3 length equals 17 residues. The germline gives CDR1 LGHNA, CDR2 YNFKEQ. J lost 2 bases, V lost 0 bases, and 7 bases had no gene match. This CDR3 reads CASSQEEYSGGQETQYF. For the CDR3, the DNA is TGTGCCAGCAGCCAAGAGGAGTATAGCGGGGGTCAAGAGACCCAGTACTTC.

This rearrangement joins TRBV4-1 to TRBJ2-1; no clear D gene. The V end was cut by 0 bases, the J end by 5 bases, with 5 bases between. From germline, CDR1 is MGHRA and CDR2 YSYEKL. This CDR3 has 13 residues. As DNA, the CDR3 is TGCGCCAGCAGCCAAGAAGATGACAATGAGCAGTTCTTC. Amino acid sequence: CASSQEDDNEQFF.

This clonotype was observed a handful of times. In DNA, the CDR3 is TGTGCCAGCAGCTTGGGACAGGGTAAGACCTACGAGCAGTACTTC. Protein sequence: CASSLGQGKTYEQYF. This chain joins TRBV7-9 and TRBJ2-7, with 9 bases identical to TRBD1. V lost 3 bases to trimming and J lost 2 bases; unmatched junction nucleotides: 5. Germline V gene lookup returns CDR1 SEHNR and CDR2 FQNEAQ (reference sequence). This CDR3 has 15 residues.

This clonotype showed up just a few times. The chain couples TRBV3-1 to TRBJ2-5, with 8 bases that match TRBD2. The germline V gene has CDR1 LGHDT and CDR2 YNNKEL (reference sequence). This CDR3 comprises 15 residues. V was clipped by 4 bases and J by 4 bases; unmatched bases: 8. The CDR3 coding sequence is TGTGCCAGCAGCCCTTCGGGACTAGTCGTAGAGACCCAGTACTTC. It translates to CASSPSGLVVETQYF.

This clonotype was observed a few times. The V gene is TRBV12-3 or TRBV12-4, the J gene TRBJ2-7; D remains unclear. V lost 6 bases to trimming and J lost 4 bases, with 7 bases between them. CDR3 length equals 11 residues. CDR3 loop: CASSPEYEQYF. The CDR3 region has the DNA TGTGCCAGCAGCCCCGAATACGAGCAGTACTTC.